This TCR beta chain appears in the sequencing data of a study of control samples from healthy donors and cancer patients. This CDR3 has 17 residues. In germline, CDR1 is SGHVS, CDR2 FNYEAQ. Germline trimming cut 4 bases from V and 4 bases from J; bases unmatched to any gene: 8. TCRdb keeps only in-frame clones here, not all; method: immunoSEQ multiplex PCR. The sample shows tens of thousands of clones, roughly 95% of them seen only once. V gene TRBV7-6 combines with J gene TRBJ2-1, with 12 bases matching TRBD2. What was sequenced was blood. The sequence came from a man aged 25 to 40 in good health. CDR3 DNA sequence: TGTGCCAGCAGCTCAAGACTAGCGGGAGAGGTGTACAATGAGCAGTTCTTC. This translates into CASSSRLAGEVYNEQFF.